These 11 T cell receptor beta chains came from one sample sequenced in a study of T-cell reconstitution after alpha-beta-depleted transplantation in children. Unique molecular identifiers were used to barcode this TCRbeta library. TCRdb reprocessed the PCR reads with MiXCR, giving one entry per CDR3 protein. The sample has about 640,000 distinct CDR3 sequences, 10% to 15% seen once. Sample: PBMCs, mostly from graft donor cells, taken 360 days after TCRalphabeta/CD19-depleted stem cell transplant. The receptor source for this set is a male patient under 18 who had a stem cell transplant for acute myeloid leukemia, so the T cells may come from the graft donor.

This chain connects TRBV19 to TRBJ2-5, with 7 bases aligning to TRBD1. This CDR3 has 14 residues. J gave up 1 base and V 5 bases, and 4 bases lay outside the gene matches. Per the germline V gene, CDR1 is LNHDA and CDR2 is SQIVND (reference sequence). CDR3 sequence (DNA): TGTGCCAGTAGTGAACACAGGGGCCAAGAGACCCAGTACTTC. This encodes CASSEHRGQETQYF.

This clonotype showed up many times. The CDR3 reads CASSSSYLVYTGELFF. CDR3 in DNA: TGTGCCAGCAGTTCGTCCTACCTTGTTTATACCGGGGAGCTGTTTTTT. The chain is built from TRBV27 and TRBJ2-2; D remains ambiguous. CDR1 is MNHEY, CDR2 SMNVEV, per germline (reference sequence). The V end was cut by 4 bases, the J end by 5 bases, with 17 bases between. This CDR3 is built from 16 residues.

This clonotype appeared many times. The chain uses TRBV6-5 and TRBJ2-7; weak D call: TRBD1 (5 bases). The germline CDR1 and CDR2 sequences are MNHEY and SVGAGI. This CDR3 is 14 amino acids long. Deletions cut 3 bases from V and 7 bases from J, with 16 bases between. CDR3 nucleotide sequence: TGTGCCAGCAGTTATCGGACAACTAAGGGGGAGCAGTACTTC. Protein product: CASSYRTTKGEQYF.

The genes are TRBV4-1 and TRBJ1-2; D ambiguous. Germline CDR1 is MGHRA and CDR2 is YSYEKL. There are 14 residues in the CDR3. V was pared by 0 bases and J by 7 bases, with 12 bases between. CDR3 residues: CASSQDLGRGGYTF. CDR3 DNA: TGCGCCAGCAGCCAAGACCTAGGGCGGGGTGGCTACACCTTC.

This clonotype occurred a few times. Germline and junction disagree at one end, which may indicate a read error. This sequence joins TRBV7-2 and TRBJ2-5, with 11 bases identical to TRBD2. Germline values: CDR1 SGHTA, CDR2 FQGNSA. There are 15 residues in the CDR3. The CDR3: CASSLALLAGGTLCF. The CDR3 region has the DNA TGTGCCAGCAGCTTAGCGTTGCTAGCGGGAGGAACCCTGTGTTTC.

This clonotype was counted only a few times. This chain connects TRBV7-2 to TRBJ1-1; 8 bases agree with TRBD1. This CDR3 is 17 amino acids long. The V gene's germline CDR1 is SGHTA and CDR2 FQGNSA. V gave up 1 base and J gave up 3 bases; unmatched junction bases: 10. The chain's CDR3 is CASSLGTGKGRDTEAFF. The CDR3 nucleotides are TGTGCCAGCAGCTTAGGGACAGGGAAGGGTCGTGACACTGAAGCTTTCTTT.

The chain recombines TRBV20-1 with TRBJ2-1; no clear D gene. Looked up from germline, CDR1 is DFQATT and CDR2 is SNEGSKA (reference sequence). V was shortened by 5 bases and J by 3 bases, with 20 bases between the two germline ends. The CDR3 sequence is 16 residues long. DNA of the CDR3: TGCAGTGCTCCTATTAACGGGCGGCCGAGCTACAATGAGCAGTTCTTC. Amino acids: CSAPINGRPSYNEQFF.

Here the CDR3 DNA reads TGTGCCAGCTCACCTAGGGGGCCCGATGAGCAGTTCTTC. It yields the protein CASSPRGPDEQFF. The genes are TRBV18 and TRBJ2-1; 7 nucleotides agree with TRBD1. Germline CDR1 and CDR2: KGHSH and LQKENI. This CDR3 spans 13 amino acids. The trim removed 3 bases at V and 8 bases at J, leaving 4 bases unmatched.

This clonotype has only a few counts. The rearrangement uses TRBV7-3 and TRBJ2-2; a weak D match, TRBD2 (5 bases). The CDR3 sequence is 14 residues long. Trimming left V 2 bases short and J 4 bases short, with 8 bases between. Germline CDR1 is SGHTA and CDR2 is FQGTGA. CDR3 sequence reads: CASSLGLLTGELFF. CDR3 DNA sequence: TGTGCCAGCAGCTTAGGACTCCTCACCGGGGAGCTGTTTTTT.

This clonotype came up a few times. V usage is TRBV29-1 and J usage is TRBJ2-7, with 9 bases that match TRBD2. V shed 4 bases, J shed 2 bases, and the junction held 9 bases outside the gene matches. CDR3 size: 15 residues. CDR1 is SQVTM and CDR2 is ANQGSEA in the germline V gene. Here the CDR3 DNA reads TGCAGCGTTGCGACTCATAGCGGGAGTCCCTACGAGCAGTACTTC. This translates into CSVATHSGSPYEQYF.

The chain combines TRBV6-2 or TRBV6-3 with TRBJ2-3; D perhaps matches TRBD2 (8 bases). CDR1 is MNHEY, CDR2 SVGEGT, per germline. The CDR3 runs 20 residues. Trimming pared 2 bases from V and 4 bases from J, leaving 28 bases between. The CDR3 nucleotides read TGTGCCAGCAGTTACCCCCAGGGGGGCGGGAGGATTCGGGCCCCAGATACGCAGTATTTT. As protein: CASSYPQGGGRIRAPDTQYF.